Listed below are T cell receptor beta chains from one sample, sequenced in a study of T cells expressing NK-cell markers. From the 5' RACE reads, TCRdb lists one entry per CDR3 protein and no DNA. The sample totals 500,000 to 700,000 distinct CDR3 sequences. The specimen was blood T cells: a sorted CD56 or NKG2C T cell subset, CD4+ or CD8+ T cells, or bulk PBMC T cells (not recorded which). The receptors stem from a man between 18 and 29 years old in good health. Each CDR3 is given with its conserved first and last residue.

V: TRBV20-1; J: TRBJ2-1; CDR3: CSAPGTSGPPSLYNEQFF
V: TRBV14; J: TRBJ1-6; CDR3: CASSQDGRSPLHF
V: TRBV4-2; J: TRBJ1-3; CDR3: CASGPSDRGLGNTIYF
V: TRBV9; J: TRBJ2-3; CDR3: CASSVLASGSLGTDTQYF
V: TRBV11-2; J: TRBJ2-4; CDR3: CASSLEASGRVIQYF
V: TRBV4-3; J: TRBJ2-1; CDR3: CASSQEGHEQFF
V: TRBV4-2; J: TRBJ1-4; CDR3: CASSPRQGERLFF
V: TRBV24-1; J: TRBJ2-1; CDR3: CATSAGVGGRDNEQFF
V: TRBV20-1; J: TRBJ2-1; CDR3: CSAQRLAGGGYNEQFF
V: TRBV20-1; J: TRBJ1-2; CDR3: CSASPTDRATYGYTF
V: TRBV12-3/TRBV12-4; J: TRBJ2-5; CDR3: CASTLSGVQETQYF
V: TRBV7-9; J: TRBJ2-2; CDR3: CASSPPGHNTGELFF
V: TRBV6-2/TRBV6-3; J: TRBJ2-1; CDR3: CASSSLAGLQRNEQFF
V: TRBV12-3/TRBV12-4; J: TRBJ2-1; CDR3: CASSPIEGGSYNEQFF
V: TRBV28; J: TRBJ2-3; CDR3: CASSLSGTGDITQYF
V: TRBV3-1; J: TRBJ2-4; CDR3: CASSQGQGVAAKNIQYF
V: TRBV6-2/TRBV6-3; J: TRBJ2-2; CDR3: CASSNVPPNTGELFF
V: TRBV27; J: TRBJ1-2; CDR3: CASSLSYTSYGYTF
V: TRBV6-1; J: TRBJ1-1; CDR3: CASRGFGQDEAFF
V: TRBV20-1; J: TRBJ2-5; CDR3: CSAPPSGSGVETQYF
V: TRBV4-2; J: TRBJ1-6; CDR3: CASSQDENLNSPLHF
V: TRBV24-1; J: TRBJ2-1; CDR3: CATSDPASGASSYNEQFF
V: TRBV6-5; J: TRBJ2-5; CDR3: CASSSKVAGVTETQYF
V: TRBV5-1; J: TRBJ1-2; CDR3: CASSLGDRMGRGYTF
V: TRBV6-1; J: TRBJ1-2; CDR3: CASSDTPGIPNYGYTF
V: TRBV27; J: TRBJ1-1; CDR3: CASLKGQGGTEAFF
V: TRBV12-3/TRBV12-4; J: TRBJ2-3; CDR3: CASSYYRLRTDTQYF
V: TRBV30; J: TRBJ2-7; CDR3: CAWRPEDRGSFYEQYF
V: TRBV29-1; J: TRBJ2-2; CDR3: CSVPRGGELFF
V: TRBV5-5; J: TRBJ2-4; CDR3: CASSLVPPNIQYF
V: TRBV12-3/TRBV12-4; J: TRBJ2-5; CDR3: CASRVGRGETQYF
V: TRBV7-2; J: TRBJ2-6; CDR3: CASSSQAISGANVLTF
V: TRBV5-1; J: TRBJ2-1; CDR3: CASSLLAGGTSDEQFF
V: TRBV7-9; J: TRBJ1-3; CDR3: CASSPLGGVKTGNTIYF
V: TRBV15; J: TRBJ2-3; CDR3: CATSTDLLTDTQYF
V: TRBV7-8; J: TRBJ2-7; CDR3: CASSLGSGSSYEQYF
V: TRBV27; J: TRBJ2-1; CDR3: CASSLTGGQTNEQFF
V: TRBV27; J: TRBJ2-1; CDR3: CASSLSRGSDEQFF
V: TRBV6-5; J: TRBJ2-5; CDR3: CASSYPGTGGQETQYF
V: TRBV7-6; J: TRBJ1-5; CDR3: CASSSTGGDQPQHF
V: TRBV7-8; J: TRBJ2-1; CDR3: CASSFSERKFF
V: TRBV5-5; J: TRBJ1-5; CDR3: CASSAQGYSNQPQHF